This TCR beta chain is drawn from a study of blood T cell repertoires in COVID-19. The method was immunoSEQ multiplex PCR; TCRdb's version includes in-frame clones alone and lacks a portion of them. This repertoire shows around 50,000 clones, about 89% found once; its top ten account for roughly 2.2%. The origin of this receptor is a human donor in a cohort sampled during active COVID-19. The sample was peripheral blood.

This chain's CDR3 is CASSIGQGAYNEQFF. In DNA, the CDR3 is TGTGCCAGTAGTATAGGACAGGGGGCCTACAATGAGCAGTTCTTC. The chain uses TRBV19 and TRBJ2-1; 9 bases are a match to TRBD1. Germline V gene data show CDR1 as LNHDA and CDR2 as SQIVND (reference sequence). The CDR3 runs 15 residues. J gave up 2 bases and V 1 base, and 0 bases lay outside the gene matches.